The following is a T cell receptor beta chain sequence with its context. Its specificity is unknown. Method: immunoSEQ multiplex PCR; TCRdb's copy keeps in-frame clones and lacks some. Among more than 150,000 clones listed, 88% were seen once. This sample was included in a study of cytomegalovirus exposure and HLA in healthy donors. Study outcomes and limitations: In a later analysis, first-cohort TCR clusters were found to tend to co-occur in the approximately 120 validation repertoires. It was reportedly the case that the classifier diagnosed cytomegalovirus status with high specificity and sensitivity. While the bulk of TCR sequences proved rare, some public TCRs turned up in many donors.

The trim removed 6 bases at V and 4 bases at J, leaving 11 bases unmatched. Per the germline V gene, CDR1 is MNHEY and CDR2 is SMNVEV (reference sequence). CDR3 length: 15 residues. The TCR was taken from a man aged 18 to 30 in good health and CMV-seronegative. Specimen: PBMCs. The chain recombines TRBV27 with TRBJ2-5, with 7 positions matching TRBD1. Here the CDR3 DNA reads TGTGCCAGCAGCGCTTCCGACAGGGTCTTAGAGACCCAGTACTTC. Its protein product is CASSASDRVLETQYF.